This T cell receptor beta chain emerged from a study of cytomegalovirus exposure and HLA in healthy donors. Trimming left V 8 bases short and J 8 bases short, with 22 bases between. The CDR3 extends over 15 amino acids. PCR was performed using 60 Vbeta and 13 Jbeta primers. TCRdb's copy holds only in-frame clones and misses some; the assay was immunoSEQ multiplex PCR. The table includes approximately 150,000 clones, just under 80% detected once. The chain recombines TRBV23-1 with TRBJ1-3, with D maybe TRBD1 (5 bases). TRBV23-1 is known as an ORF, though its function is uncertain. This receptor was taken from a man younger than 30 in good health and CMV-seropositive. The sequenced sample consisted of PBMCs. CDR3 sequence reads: CASGLWSRVLDTIYF. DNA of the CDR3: TGCGCCAGCGGTCTTTGGAGCAGGGTCTTGGACACCATATATTTT.